This TCR beta chain was recorded in a study of OX40 agonist ivuxolimab in advanced cancers. Overall study: Ivuxolimab, an agonistic anti-OX40 (CD134) antibody, was given to patients. Two patients with cutaneous melanoma and one with hepatocellular carcinoma, three in total, showed partial responses. General study results and limits: The average count of expanded clones was higher among CD8+ T cells than among CD4+.

Details on this clone: The antigen remains unidentified.

Systemic immunosuppression or a history of autoimmune disease excluded patients. This table comes from immunoSEQ multiplex PCR, and its TCRdb copy is limited to in-frame clones, with some not included. The sample includes some 29,000 clones, around 90% seen only once; the top ten take over 8%. Germline CDR1 and CDR2: MGHRA and YSYEKL. CDR3 size: 15 residues. Trimming removed 1 base from V and 3 bases from J, with 9 bases in between. The starting material was CD4+ or CD8+ T cells sorted from blood, obtained in a trial of the OX40 agonist ivuxolimab. The chain combines TRBV4-1 with TRBJ1-4; perhaps TRBD1 as D (5 bases). This receptor was taken from an adult with an advanced solid tumor such as melanoma, head and neck, liver or kidney cancer. Here the CDR3 reads CASSQGDFSNEKLFF. The DNA for the CDR3 is TGCGCCAGCAGCCAAGGGGACTTTTCTAATGAAAAACTGTTTTTT.